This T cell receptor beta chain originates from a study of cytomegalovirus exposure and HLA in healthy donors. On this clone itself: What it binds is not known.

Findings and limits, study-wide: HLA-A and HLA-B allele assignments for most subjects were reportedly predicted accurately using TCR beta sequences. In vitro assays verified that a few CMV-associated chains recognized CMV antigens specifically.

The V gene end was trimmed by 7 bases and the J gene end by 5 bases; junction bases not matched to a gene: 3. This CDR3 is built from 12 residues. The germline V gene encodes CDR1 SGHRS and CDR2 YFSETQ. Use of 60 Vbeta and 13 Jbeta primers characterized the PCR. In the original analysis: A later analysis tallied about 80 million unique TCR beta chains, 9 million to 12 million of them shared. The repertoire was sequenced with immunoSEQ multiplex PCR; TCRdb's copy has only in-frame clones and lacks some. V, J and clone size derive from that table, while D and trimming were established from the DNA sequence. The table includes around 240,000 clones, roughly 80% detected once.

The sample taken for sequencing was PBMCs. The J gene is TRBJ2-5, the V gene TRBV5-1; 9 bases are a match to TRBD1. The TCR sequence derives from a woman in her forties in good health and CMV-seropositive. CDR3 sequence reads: CASGQGTETQYF. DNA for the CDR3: TGCGCCAGCGGACAGGGGACGGAGACCCAGTACTTC.